The sequence of this TCR beta chain was determined in a study of T-cell reconstitution after alpha-beta-depleted transplantation in children. During its preparation, the TCRbeta library received unique molecular identifiers. Each CDR3 protein gets one entry after TCRdb re-called the PCR reads with MiXCR. The sample includes 500,000 or so distinct CDR3 sequences, more than 9.5% of them seen just once. Trimming cost V 0 bases and J 1 base, with 13 bases left between them. Looked up from germline, CDR1 is MGHRA and CDR2 is YSYEKL. The CDR3 is made up of 16 amino acids. On this clonotype: Its specificity is not known.

Study-wide results and caveats: Where alpha-beta T cells came from about two months after transplant was reportedly several hundred expanded graft clones.

The sample was PBMCs, mostly from graft donor cells, taken 180 days after TCRalphabeta/CD19-depleted stem cell transplant. The receptor's source is a female patient between 2 and 10 years old who had a stem cell transplant for aplastic anemia, so the T cells may come from the graft donor. The rearrangement uses TRBV4-1 and TRBJ2-7, with a tentative D call TRBD1 (5 bases). In DNA form, the CDR3 reads TGCGCCAGCAGCCAAGAACCGGACATCACTTCCTACGAGCAGTACGTC. Translating gives CASSQEPDITSYEQYV.